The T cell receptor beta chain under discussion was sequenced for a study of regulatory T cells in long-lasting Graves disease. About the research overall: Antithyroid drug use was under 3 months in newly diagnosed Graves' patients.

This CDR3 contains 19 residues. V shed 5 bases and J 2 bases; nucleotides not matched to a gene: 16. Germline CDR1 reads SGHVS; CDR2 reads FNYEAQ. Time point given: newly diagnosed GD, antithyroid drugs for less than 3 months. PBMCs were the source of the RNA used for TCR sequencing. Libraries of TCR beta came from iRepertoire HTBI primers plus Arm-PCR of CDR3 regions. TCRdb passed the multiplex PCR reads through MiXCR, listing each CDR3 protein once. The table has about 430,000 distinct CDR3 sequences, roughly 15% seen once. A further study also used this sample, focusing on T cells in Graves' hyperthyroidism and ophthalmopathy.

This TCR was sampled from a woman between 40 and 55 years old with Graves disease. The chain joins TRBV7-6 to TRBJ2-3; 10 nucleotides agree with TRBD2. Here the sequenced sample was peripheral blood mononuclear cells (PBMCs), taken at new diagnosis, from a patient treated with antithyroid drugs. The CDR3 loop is CASSQMRTSGIKYTDTQYF. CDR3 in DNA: TGTGCCAGCAGCCAGATGCGAACTAGCGGGATAAAGTACACAGATACGCAGTATTTT.